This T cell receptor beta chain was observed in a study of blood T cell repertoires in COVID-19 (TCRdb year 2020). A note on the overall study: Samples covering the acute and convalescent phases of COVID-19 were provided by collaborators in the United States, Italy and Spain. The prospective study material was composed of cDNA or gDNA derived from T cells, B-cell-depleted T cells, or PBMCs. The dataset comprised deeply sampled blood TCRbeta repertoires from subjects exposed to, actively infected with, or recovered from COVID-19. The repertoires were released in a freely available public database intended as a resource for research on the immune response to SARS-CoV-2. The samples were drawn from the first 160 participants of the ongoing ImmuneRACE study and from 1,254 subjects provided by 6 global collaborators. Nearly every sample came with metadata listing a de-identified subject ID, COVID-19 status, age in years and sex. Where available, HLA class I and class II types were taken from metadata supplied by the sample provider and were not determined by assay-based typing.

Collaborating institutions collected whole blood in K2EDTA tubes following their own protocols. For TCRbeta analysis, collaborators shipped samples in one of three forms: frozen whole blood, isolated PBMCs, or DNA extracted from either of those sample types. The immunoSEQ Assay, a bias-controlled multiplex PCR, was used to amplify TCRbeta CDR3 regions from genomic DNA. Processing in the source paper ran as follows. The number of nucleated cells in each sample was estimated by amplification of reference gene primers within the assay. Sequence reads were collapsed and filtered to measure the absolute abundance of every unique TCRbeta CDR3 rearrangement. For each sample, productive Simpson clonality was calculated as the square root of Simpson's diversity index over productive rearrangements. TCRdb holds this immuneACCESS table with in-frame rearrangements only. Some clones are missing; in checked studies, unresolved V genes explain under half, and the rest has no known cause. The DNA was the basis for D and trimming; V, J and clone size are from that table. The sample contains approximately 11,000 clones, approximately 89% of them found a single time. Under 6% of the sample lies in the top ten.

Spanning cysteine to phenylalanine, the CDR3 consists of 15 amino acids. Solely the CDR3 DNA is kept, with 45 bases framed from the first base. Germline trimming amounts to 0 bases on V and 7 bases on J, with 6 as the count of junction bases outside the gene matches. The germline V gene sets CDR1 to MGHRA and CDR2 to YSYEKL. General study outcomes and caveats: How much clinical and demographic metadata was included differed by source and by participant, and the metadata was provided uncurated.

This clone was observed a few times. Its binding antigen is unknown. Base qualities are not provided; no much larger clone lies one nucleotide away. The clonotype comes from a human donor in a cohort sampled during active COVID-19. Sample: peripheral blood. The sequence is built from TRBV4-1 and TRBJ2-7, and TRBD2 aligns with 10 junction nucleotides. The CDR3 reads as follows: CASSQEDLAGVEQYF. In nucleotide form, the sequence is TGCGCCAGCAGCCAAGAAGACCTAGCGGGAGTTGAGCAGTACTTC.